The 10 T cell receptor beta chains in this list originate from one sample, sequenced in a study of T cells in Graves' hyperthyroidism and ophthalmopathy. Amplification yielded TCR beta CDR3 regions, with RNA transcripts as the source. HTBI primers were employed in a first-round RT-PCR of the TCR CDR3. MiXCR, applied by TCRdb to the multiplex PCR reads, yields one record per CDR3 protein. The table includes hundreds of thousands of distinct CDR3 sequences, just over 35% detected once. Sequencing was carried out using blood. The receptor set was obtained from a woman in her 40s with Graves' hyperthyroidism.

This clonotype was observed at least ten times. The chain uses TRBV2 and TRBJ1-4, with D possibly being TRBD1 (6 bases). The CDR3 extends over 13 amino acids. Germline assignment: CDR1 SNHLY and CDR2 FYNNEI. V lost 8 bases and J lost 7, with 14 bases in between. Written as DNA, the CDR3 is TGTGCCAGCGAGGGACAAGTAGGTGAAAAACTGTTTTTT. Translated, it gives CASEGQVGEKLFF.

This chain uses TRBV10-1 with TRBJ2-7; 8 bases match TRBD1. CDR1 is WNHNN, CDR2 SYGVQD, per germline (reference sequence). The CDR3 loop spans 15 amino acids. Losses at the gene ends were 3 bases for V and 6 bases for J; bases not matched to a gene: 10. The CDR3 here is CASSDPGQGAGEQYF. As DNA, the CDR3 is TGCGCCAGCAGTGATCCTGGACAGGGAGCCGGCGAGCAGTACTTC.

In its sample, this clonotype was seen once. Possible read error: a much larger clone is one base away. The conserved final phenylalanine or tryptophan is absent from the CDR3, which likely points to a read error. The CDR3: CASTTRDTMNTEAFS. CDR3 in DNA: TGTGCCAGCACCACAAGGGACACGATGAACACTGAAGCTTTCTCT. The V and J genes are TRBV11-1 and TRBJ1-1; D perhaps matches TRBD1 (6 bases). Between the trimmed V and J ends, which lost 7 bases and 0 bases, there was a span of 15 bases. Germline V gene sequence: CDR1 SGHAT, CDR2 FQDESV (reference sequence). The CDR3 is 15 amino acids.

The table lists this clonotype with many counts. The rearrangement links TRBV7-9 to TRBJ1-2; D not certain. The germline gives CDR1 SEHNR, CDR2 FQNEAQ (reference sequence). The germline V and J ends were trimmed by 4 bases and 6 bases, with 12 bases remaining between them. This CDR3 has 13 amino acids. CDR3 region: CASSSTVEDGYTF. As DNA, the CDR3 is TGTGCCAGCAGCTCAACCGTCGAGGATGGCTACACCTTC.

Here the CDR3 DNA reads TGTGCCAGCAGCTTAGTAGGGGCGGGACCGGGCTACGAGCAGTACTTC. Its translation: CASSLVGAGPGYEQYF. V gene TRBV7-2 combines with J gene TRBJ2-7; TRBD2 might be the D (6 bases). The germline V and J ends were trimmed by 1 base and 3 bases, with 16 bases remaining between them. Germline CDR1 SGHTA, CDR2 FQGNSA. This CDR3 comprises 16 residues.

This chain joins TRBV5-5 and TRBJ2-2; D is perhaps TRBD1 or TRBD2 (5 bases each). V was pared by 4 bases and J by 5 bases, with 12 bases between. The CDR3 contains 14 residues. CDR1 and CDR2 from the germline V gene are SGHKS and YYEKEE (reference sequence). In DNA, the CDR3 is TGTGCCAGCAGCGGCTGGGACCTGACCGGGGAGCTGTTTTTT. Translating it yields CASSGWDLTGELFF.

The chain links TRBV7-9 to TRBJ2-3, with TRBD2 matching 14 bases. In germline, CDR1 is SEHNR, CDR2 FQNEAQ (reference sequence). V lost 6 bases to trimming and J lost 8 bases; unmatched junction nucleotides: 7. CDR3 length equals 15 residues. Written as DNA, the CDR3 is TGTGCCAGCAGTAGACTAGCGGGAGGGCCAGGTACGCAGTATTTT. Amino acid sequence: CASSRLAGGPGTQYF.

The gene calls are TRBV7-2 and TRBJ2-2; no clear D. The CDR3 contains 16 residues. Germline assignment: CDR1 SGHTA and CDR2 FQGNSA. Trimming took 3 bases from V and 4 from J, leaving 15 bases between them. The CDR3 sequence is CASSLRNFASTGELFF. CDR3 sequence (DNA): TGTGCCAGCAGCTTGCGGAACTTCGCGAGCACCGGGGAGCTGTTTTTT.

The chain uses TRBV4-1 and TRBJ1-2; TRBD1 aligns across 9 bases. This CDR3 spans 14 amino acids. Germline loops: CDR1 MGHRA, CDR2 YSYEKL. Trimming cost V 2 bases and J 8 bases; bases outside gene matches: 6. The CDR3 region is CASSQLQGARGYTF. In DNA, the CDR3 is TGCGCCAGCAGCCAACTACAGGGGGCGCGGGGCTACACCTTC.

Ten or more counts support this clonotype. The CDR3 DNA reads as TGTGCCATCAGTGAACGGCCGGAGGGCTACGAGCAGTACTTC. Its translation is CAISERPEGYEQYF. The gene calls are TRBV10-3 and TRBJ2-7, with a tentative D call TRBD2 (6 bases). The V and J ends lost 3 bases and 3 bases respectively, with 12 bases between them. Germline CDR1 is ENHRY and CDR2 is SYGVKD. This CDR3 has 14 residues.